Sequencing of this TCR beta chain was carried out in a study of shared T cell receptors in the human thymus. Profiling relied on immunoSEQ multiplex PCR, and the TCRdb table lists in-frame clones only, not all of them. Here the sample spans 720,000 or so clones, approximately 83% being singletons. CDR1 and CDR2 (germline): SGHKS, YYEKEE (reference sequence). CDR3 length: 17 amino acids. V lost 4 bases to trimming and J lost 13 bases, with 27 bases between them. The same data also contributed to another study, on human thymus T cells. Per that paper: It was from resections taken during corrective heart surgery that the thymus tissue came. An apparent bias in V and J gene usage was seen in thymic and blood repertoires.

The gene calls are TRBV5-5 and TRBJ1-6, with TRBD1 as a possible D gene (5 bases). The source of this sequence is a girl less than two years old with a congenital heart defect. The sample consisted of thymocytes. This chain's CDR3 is CASSPAPWTPSTNPLHF. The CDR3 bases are TGTGCCAGCAGCCCTGCTCCGTGGACACCCTCAACAAATCCCCTCCACTTT.